This T cell receptor (beta chain) came from a study of blood T cell repertoires in COVID-19. Across the whole study: Samples came from the United States, Italy and Spain, spanning acute and convalescent COVID-19. PBMCs, B-cell-depleted T cells, or T cells provided the cDNA or gDNA that made up the material.

Seattle's cohort entered during active infection and was followed longitudinally. Original data processing: Nucleated cell number was recorded as an estimate derived from reference gene primer amplification. Profiling relied on immunoSEQ multiplex PCR, and the TCRdb table lists in-frame clones only, not all of them. V, J and clone size derive from that table, while D and trimming were established from the DNA sequence. The sample holds 150,000 to 200,000 clones, roughly nine tenths seen once. This clone has a single count. This sequence originates from a woman aged 55 to 70 with COVID-19, enrolled during active disease. Sequenced input: peripheral blood.

This CDR3 reads CASSLGVVRSEQYF. In nucleotides, the CDR3 is TGTGCCAGCAGCTTAGGAGTGGTAAGGAGCGAGCAGTACTTC. This sequence joins TRBV11-3 and TRBJ2-7; D gene uncertain. The V end was cut by 1 base, the J end by 6 bases, with 13 bases between. Germline values: CDR1 SGHNT, CDR2 YENEEA. The CDR3 extends over 14 amino acids.